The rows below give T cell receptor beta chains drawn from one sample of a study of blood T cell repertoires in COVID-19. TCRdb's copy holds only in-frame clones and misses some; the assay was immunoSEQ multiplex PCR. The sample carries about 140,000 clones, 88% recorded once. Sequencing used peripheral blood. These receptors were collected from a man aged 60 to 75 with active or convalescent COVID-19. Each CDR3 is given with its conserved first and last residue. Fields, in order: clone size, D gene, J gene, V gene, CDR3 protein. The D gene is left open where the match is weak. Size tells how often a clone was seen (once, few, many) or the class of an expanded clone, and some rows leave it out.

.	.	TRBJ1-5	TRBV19	CASSTAGDQPQHF
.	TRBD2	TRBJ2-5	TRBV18	CASSPRLAGVSETQYF
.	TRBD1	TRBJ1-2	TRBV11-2	CASSYSGQANGYTF
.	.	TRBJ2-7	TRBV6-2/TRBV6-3	CASRPQRDEQYF
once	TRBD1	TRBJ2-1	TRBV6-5	CASVGQPYNEQFF
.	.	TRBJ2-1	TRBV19	CASSIEALSGRSNEQFF
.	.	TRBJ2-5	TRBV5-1	CASSLLPGVQETQYF
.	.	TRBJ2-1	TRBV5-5	CASSLLSIEIYEQFF
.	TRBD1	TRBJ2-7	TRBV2	CASSVGTGGTYEQYF
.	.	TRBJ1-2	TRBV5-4	CASSAGQRTFGYTF
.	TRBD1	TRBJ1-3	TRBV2	CASRTGAGNTIYF
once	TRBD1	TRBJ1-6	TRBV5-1	CASSSTGGNSPLHF
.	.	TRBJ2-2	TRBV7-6	CASSLGANPNTGELFF
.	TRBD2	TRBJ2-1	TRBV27	CASSRSGRRSDEQFF
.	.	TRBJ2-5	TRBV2	CASSERRKETQYF
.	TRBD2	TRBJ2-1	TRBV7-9	CASSLGLAGGIYYNEQFF
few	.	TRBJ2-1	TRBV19	CASSPLSAQANEQFF
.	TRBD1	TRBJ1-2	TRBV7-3	CASSLGRGDGYTF
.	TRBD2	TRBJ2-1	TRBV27	CASSFLASGRGYNEQFF
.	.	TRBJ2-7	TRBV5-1	CASSSSWTPTSYEQYF
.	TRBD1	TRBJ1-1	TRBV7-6	CASSDHGQVGTEAFF
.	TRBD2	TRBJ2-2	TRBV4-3	CASSQARSGRQSGELFF
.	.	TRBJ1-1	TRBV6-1	CASSELDRNTEAFF
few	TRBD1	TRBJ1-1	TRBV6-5	CASINRGEAFF
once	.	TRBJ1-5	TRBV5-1	CASSLPGAGVGNQPQHF
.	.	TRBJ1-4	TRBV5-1	CASTRGGREKLFF
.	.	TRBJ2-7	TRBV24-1	CATSDFRGLDWDEQYF
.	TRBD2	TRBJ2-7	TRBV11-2	CASSRTRGGGFYEQYF
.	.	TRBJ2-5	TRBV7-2	CASSLGGLPQETQYF